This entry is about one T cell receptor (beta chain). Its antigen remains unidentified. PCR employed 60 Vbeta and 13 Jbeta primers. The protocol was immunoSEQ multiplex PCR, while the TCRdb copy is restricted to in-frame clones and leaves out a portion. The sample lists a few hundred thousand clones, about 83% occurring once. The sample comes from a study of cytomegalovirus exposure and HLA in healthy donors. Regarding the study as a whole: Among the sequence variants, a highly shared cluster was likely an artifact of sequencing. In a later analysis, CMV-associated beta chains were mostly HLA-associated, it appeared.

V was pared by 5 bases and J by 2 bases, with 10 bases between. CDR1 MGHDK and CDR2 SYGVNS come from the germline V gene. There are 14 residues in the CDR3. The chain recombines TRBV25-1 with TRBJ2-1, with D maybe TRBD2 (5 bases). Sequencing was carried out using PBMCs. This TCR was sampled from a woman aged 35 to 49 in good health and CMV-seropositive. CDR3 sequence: CASSSGYPYNEQFF. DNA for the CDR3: TGTGCCAGCAGTTCGGGGTATCCCTACAATGAGCAGTTCTTC.